Below, 28 T cell receptor beta chains from the same sample are listed, as sequenced in a study of T cell responses to AZD1222 COVID-19 vaccine. This table comes from immunoSEQ multiplex PCR, and its TCRdb copy is limited to in-frame clones, with some not included. Here the sample spans around 120,000 clones, 85% to 90% being singletons. This sample comprised peripheral blood, obtained on day 0 of AZD1222 vaccination. Source of these receptors: an adult in good health.

This clone was counted once. The chain has TRBV27 and TRBJ2-1, with D unclear. Germline V gene lookup returns CDR1 MNHEY and CDR2 SMNVEV (reference sequence). The CDR3 loop spans 15 amino acids. V lost 2 bases and J 7 bases, leaving 15 bases between the germline ends. The CDR3 spells CASSLPGIKSNEQFF. For the CDR3, the DNA is TGTGCCAGCAGTTTACCAGGAATAAAGTCGAATGAGCAGTTCTTC.

This chain links TRBV6-5 with TRBJ1-1, with D possibly TRBD1 on 5 matching bases. The CDR3 is 14 amino acids. Trimming removed 6 bases at V and 1 base at J, with 12 bases between. Per the germline V gene, CDR1 is MNHEY and CDR2 is SVGAGI. This CDR3 is CASRQGASNTEAFF. The DNA for the CDR3 is TGTGCCAGCAGGCAGGGTGCCTCGAACACTGAAGCTTTCTTT.

This sequence joins TRBV6-2 or TRBV6-3 and TRBJ1-5; D perhaps matches TRBD1 (5 bases). The V end lost 2 bases, the J end lost 0 bases, and 11 bases lay between the germline ends. Germline V gene sequence: CDR1 MNHEY, CDR2 SVGEGT. The CDR3 has 16 amino acids. CDR3 sequence: CASSYKGFYSNQPQHF. CDR3 nucleotides: TGTGCCAGCAGTTACAAGGGGTTCTATAGCAATCAGCCCCAGCATTTT.

This chain uses TRBV11-1 with TRBJ2-2; D gene unclear. V was pared by 6 bases and J by 3 bases, with 8 bases between. This CDR3 spans 13 amino acids. Germline V gives CDR1 SGHAT, CDR2 FQDESV (reference sequence). The CDR3 DNA reads TGTGCCAGCAGTATACTTTACACCGGGGAGCTGTTTTTT. It yields the protein CASSILYTGELFF.

By frequency in the sample, this clone is medium-sized. V gene TRBV2 combines with J gene TRBJ2-7, with D tentatively TRBD2 (5 bases). V was trimmed by 3 bases and J by 2 bases, leaving 14 bases between them. The CDR3 totals 15 residues. The germline V gene encodes CDR1 SNHLY and CDR2 FYNNEI. In DNA, the CDR3 is TGTGCCAGCAGTGACGGGTCCTCGGGAACCTACGAGCAGTACTTC. Protein sequence: CASSDGSSGTYEQYF.

The chain is built from TRBV4-2 and TRBJ1-5; D is uncertain. Germline loops: CDR1 LGHNA, CDR2 YNFKEQ. Trimming cost V 4 bases and J 0 bases, with 7 bases left between them. The CDR3 covers 14 residues. DNA for the CDR3: TGTGCCAGCAGCCGAGGGAATAGCAATCAGCCCCAGCATTTT. The encoded protein is CASSRGNSNQPQHF.

This chain connects TRBV7-3 to TRBJ2-1; tentative D call: TRBD1 (6 bases). Germline V gene data show CDR1 as SGHTA and CDR2 as FQGTGA. There are 15 residues in the CDR3. Trimming shortened V by 4 bases and J by 0 bases, and 10 bases separated the two germline ends. The CDR3 coding sequence is TGTGCCAGCAGCTCGAGGGGGAGCTCCTACAATGAGCAGTTCTTC. Amino acids: CASSSRGSSYNEQFF. Together with reference TRBV7-3 and TRBJ2-1, the CDR3 gives the full variable domain: GAGVSQTPSNKVTEKGKYVELRCDPISGHTALYWYRQSLGQGPEFLIYFQGTGAADDSGLPNDRFFAVRPEGSVSTLKIQRTERGDSAVYLCASSSRGSSYNEQFFGPGTRLTVL.

This clone showed up just a few times. The gene calls are TRBV5-4 and TRBJ2-1; D is tentatively TRBD1 or TRBD2 (5 bases each). CDR1 and CDR2 (germline): SGHNT, YYREEE (reference sequence). CDR3 length equals 14 residues. V shed 7 bases and J shed 4 bases, with 15 bases lying between them. CDR3 bases: TGTGCCAGCGGGAGAGGGGAGACGTACAATGAGCAGTTCTTC. Protein product: CASGRGETYNEQFF.

This clone was seen only once. The chain links TRBV6-5 to TRBJ1-2, with 7 bases that match TRBD1. Germline V gene sequence: CDR1 MNHEY, CDR2 SVGAGI. This CDR3 has 13 residues. The DNA for the CDR3 is TGTGCAGCAGGGGGGGAGCAGGGACGGGGCTACACCTTC. It codes for CAAGGEQGRGYTF.

The chain recombines TRBV9 with TRBJ1-4, with D tentatively TRBD1 (5 bases). This CDR3 region has 15 residues. Per germline, CDR1 SGDLS and CDR2 YYNGEE. Trimming took off 3 bases at V and 2 bases at J, with 11 bases between the two ends. In nucleotides, the CDR3 is TGTGCCAGCAGCGACCGGGGCGATACTAATGAAAAACTGTTTTTT. It codes for CASSDRGDTNEKLFF.

The chain combines TRBV19 with TRBJ1-3, with D unclear. Germline-derived CDR1 and CDR2 are LNHDA and SQIVND (reference sequence). With 3 bases removed from V and 0 bases from J, the gap between germline ends came to 12 bases. This CDR3 has 16 residues. The CDR3 protein is CASSIWVRASGNTIYF. The CDR3 DNA reads TGTGCCAGTAGTATCTGGGTTCGAGCCTCTGGAAACACCATATATTTT.

The V call is TRBV5-5, the J call TRBJ1-1; possible D gene TRBD1, 5 bases. The germline V and J ends were trimmed by 2 bases and 5 bases, with 10 bases remaining between them. The CDR3 has 13 amino acids. Germline V gene data show CDR1 as SGHKS and CDR2 as YYEKEE (reference sequence). The DNA of the CDR3 is TGTGCCAGCAGCTTTCAGGGTGATACTGAAGCTTTCTTT. Its translation: CASSFQGDTEAFF.

This clone was observed a single time. The chain couples TRBV5-1 to TRBJ2-7, with 7 positions matching TRBD1. The CDR3 sequence is 14 residues long. CDR1 and CDR2 from the germline V gene are SGHRS and YFSETQ. V dropped 6 bases and J dropped 3; count of bases not matched to a gene: 9. CDR3 sequence reads: CASTTMGQSYEQYF. The CDR3 DNA reads as TGCGCCAGCACCACTATGGGACAGAGCTACGAGCAGTACTTC.

V is TRBV19 and J is TRBJ1-4; D may be TRBD1 (6 bases). There are 15 residues in the CDR3. V shed 7 bases and J shed 6 bases, with 18 bases lying between them. Germline V lookup: CDR1 LNHDA, CDR2 SQIVND (reference sequence). CDR3: CASTPTGGAYEKLFF. DNA for the CDR3: TGTGCCAGTACCCCTACTGGGGGCGCCTATGAAAAACTGTTTTTT.

V gene TRBV7-2 combines with J gene TRBJ1-2; D not certain. The germline V and J ends were trimmed by 3 bases and 1 base, with 12 bases remaining between them. Germline CDR1 reads SGHTA; CDR2 reads FQGNSA. This CDR3 region has 15 residues. The CDR3 is CASSFDGIRNYGYTF. The CDR3, as DNA: TGTGCCAGCAGCTTCGACGGAATCCGTAACTATGGCTACACCTTC.

The rearrangement links TRBV4-2 to TRBJ1-2, with TRBD1 matching 7 bases. The ends lost 4 bases at V and 4 bases at J; junction bases unmatched: 9. The germline V gene has CDR1 LGHNA and CDR2 YNFKEQ. The CDR3 extends over 15 amino acids. CDR3 sequence reads: CASSLREGAGYGYTF. In DNA form, the CDR3 reads TGTGCCAGCAGCCTGAGGGAGGGGGCTGGCTATGGCTACACCTTC.

This chain uses TRBV2 with TRBJ1-2, with TRBD1 matching over 9 bases. The CDR3 runs to 13 residues. Germline V gene lookup returns CDR1 SNHLY and CDR2 FYNNEI. The junction had 8 bases not matched to a gene; V was cut back by 7 bases and J by 8 bases. For the CDR3, the DNA is TGTGCCAGCACCTCGGGACAGGGTGGCGGCTACACCTTC. Protein product: CASTSGQGGGYTF.

This chain connects TRBV6-5 to TRBJ2-3; 7 bases map to TRBD1. Trimming took 5 bases from V and 3 from J; bases not matched to a gene: 8. The germline CDR1 and CDR2 sequences are MNHEY and SVGAGI. The CDR3 consists of 15 residues. CDR3 loop: CASSPLGTATDTQYF. CDR3 sequence (DNA): TGTGCCAGCAGTCCACTTGGGACAGCTACAGATACGCAGTATTTT.

The chain employs TRBV2 and TRBJ1-2; 8 bases map to TRBD1. The CDR3 is made up of 18 amino acids. CDR1 is SNHLY and CDR2 is FYNNEI in the germline V gene. With V trimmed by 6 bases and J by 4 bases, 19 bases remained unmatched. The CDR3 loop reads CASSYAGTGDTLPYGYTF. DNA of the CDR3: TGTGCCAGCAGCTATGCCGGGACAGGAGATACCTTACCCTATGGCTACACCTTC.

V gene TRBV6-5 combines with J gene TRBJ2-1; 10 bases agree with TRBD2. The junction had 5 bases not matched to a gene; V was cut back by 7 bases and J by 5 bases. Per germline, CDR1 MNHEY and CDR2 SVGAGI. CDR3 size: 14 residues. CDR3 sequence reads: CASTRAGGDNEQFF. CDR3 nucleotide sequence: TGTGCCAGCACCAGAGCGGGGGGGGACAATGAGCAGTTCTTC.

This sequence joins TRBV4-2 and TRBJ1-5, with 9 positions matching TRBD1. The germline V gene encodes CDR1 LGHNA and CDR2 YNFKEQ. J was trimmed by 5 bases and V by 3 bases; bases with no gene match: 5. This CDR3 has 15 amino acids. CDR3 in amino acids: CASSQATGGDQPQHF. CDR3 nucleotides: TGTGCCAGCAGCCAGGCTACAGGGGGCGATCAGCCCCAGCATTTT.

V is TRBV9 and J is TRBJ1-4; 9 bases map to TRBD1. J was trimmed by 2 bases and V by 4 bases; bases with no gene match: 3. The CDR3 loop spans 15 amino acids. CDR1 SGDLS and CDR2 YYNGEE come from the germline V gene. The CDR3 region has the DNA TGTGCCAGCAGCACAGGGGGCGCTACTAATGAAAAACTGTTTTTT. Its translation is CASSTGGATNEKLFF.

CDR3 in amino acids: CASSLLRGAQTRANSPLHF. The CDR3 DNA reads as TGTGCCAGCAGTTTGCTTCGGGGGGCCCAAACCCGTGCTAATTCACCCCTCCACTTT. The chain has TRBV28 and TRBJ1-6; a weak D match, TRBD1 (6 bases). The CDR3 runs to 19 residues. Trimming removed 3 bases from V and 6 bases from J, with 24 bases in between. Germline CDR1 reads MDHEN; CDR2 reads SYDVKM. The whole variable domain, filled in from reference TRBV28 and TRBJ1-6, reads DVKVTQSSRYLVKRTGEKVFLECVQDMDHENMFWYRQDPGLGLRLIYFSYDVKMKEKGDIPEGYSVSREKKERFSLILESASTNQTSMYLCASSLLRGAQTRANSPLHFGNGTRLTVT.

The chain links TRBV19 to TRBJ1-1; possible D gene TRBD1, 6 bases. V lost 3 bases to trimming and J lost 11 bases, with 19 bases between them. Germline CDR1 LNHDA, CDR2 SQIVND (reference sequence). The CDR3 spans 14 residues. The CDR3 spells CASSMGGHKVSAFF. The CDR3 nucleotides are TGTGCCAGTAGTATGGGGGGGCATAAAGTGAGCGCTTTCTTT.

J is TRBJ2-7 and V is TRBV4-1; 8 bases fit TRBD2. Germline CDR1 is MGHRA and CDR2 is YSYEKL. V trimming: 1 base; J trimming: 5 bases; junction bases outside the gene matches: 16. This CDR3 contains 18 residues. CDR3 DNA sequence: TGCGCCAGCAGCCAAGGTATTCTTAGGCGGGAGGCTTCCCACGAGCAGTACTTC. Its protein product is CASSQGILRREASHEQYF.

The J gene is TRBJ2-7, the V gene TRBV2; 7 bases are a match to TRBD1. The CDR3 is 12 residues long. Per the germline V gene, CDR1 is SNHLY and CDR2 is FYNNEI. V dropped 7 bases and J dropped 7; count of bases not matched to a gene: 7. CDR3 loop: CASKDRPGEQYF. The CDR3 coding sequence is TGTGCCAGCAAGGACAGGCCCGGGGAGCAGTACTTC.

V and J are TRBV3-1 (or the pseudogene TRBV3-2) and TRBJ2-5; no clear D. The V and J ends lost 2 bases and 4 bases respectively, with 8 bases between them. Germline CDR1 reads LGHDT; CDR2 reads YNNKEL (reference sequence). CDR3 length: 13 residues. CDR3: CASSQYLSETQYF. In nucleotides, the CDR3 is TGTGCCAGCAGCCAATATTTATCAGAGACCCAGTACTTC.

This clone has just a few counts. This rearrangement joins TRBV11-2 to TRBJ2-7; 9 bases fit TRBD1. V trimming: 4 bases; J trimming: 2 bases; junction bases outside the gene matches: 9. There are 16 residues in the CDR3. Germline CDR1 and CDR2: SGHAT and FQNNGV. Here the CDR3 reads CASSSSGTGNTYEQYF. The DNA of the CDR3 is TGTGCCAGCAGCTCCTCCGGGACAGGGAATACCTACGAGCAGTACTTC.